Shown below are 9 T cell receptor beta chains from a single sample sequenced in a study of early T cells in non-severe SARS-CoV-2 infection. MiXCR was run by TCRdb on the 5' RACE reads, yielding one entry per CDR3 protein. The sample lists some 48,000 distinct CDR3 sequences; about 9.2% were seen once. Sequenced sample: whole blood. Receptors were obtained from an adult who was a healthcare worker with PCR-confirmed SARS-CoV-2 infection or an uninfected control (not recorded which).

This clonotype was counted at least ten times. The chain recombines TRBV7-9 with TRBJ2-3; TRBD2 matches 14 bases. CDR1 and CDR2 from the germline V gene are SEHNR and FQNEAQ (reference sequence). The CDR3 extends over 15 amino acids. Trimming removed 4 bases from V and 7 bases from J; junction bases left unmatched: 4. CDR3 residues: CASSSTSGRANTQYF. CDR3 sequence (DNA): TGTGCCAGCAGCTCGACTAGCGGGAGGGCAAATACGCAGTATTTT.

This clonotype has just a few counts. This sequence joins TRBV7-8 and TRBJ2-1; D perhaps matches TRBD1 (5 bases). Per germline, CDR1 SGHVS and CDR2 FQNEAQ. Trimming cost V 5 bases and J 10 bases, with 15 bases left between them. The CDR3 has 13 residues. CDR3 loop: CASSLHINREQFF. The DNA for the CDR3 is TGTGCCAGCAGCCTGCACATAAACAGGGAGCAGTTCTTC.

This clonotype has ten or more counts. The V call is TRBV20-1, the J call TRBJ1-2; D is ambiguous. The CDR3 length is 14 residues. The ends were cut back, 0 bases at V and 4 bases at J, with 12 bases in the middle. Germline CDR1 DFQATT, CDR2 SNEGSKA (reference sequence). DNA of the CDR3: TGCAGTGCTAGAGATGTGTCCCGGGGCTATGGCTACACCTTC. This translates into CSARDVSRGYGYTF.

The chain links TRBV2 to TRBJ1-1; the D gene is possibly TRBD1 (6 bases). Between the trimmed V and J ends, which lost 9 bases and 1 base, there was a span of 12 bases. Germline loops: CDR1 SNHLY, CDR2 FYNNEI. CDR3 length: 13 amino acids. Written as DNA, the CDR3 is TGTGCCAGTATGGGACAACCGAACACTGAAGCTTTCTTT. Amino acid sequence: CASMGQPNTEAFF.

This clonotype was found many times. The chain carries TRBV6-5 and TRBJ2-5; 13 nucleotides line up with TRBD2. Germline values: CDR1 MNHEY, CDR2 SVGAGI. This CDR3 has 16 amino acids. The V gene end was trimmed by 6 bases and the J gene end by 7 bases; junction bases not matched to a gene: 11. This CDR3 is CASRSGLAGPAGTQYF. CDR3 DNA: TGTGCCAGCAGGTCGGGACTAGCGGGACCTGCGGGGACCCAGTACTTC.

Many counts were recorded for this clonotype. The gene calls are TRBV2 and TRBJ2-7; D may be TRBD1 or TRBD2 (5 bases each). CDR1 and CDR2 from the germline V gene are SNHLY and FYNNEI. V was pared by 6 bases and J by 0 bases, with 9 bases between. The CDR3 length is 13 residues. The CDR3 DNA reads TGTGCCAGCAGCGAGGGGCCCTCCTACGAGCAGTACTTC. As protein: CASSEGPSYEQYF.

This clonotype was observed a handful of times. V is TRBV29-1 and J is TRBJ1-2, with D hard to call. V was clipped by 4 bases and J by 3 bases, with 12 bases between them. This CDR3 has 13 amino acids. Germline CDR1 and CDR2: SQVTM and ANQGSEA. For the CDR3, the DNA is TGCAGCGTTGTCCCCCTTTCCCACTATGGCTACACCTTC. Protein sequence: CSVVPLSHYGYTF.

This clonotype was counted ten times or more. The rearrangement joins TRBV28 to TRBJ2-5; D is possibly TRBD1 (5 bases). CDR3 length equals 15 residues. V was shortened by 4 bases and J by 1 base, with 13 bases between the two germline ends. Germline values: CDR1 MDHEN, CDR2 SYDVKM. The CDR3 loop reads CASSSPSGLQETQYF. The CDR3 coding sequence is TGTGCCAGCAGTTCTCCCTCAGGGCTCCAAGAGACCCAGTACTTC.

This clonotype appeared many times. CDR3 nucleotides: TGTGCCAGCAGTCAGAGGACAGGGAAGCCCTACGAGCAGTACTTC. This gives the protein CASSQRTGKPYEQYF. The chain uses TRBV28 and TRBJ2-7; 8 bases map to TRBD1. The germline gives CDR1 MDHEN, CDR2 SYDVKM. V lost 5 bases to trimming and J lost 2 bases; unmatched junction nucleotides: 8. This CDR3 has 15 residues.